These T cell receptor beta chains were read from a single sample in a study of Ad26.COV2.S vaccination and SARS-CoV-2 variants. Some clones are missing from TCRdb's copy, which holds only in-frame ones; the method was immunoSEQ multiplex PCR. The table includes a few hundred thousand clones, around nine tenths detected once. Source: peripheral blood, taken in a trial of Ad26.COV2.S vaccine versus placebo. Every receptor here comes from a person between 18 and 59 years old who received the Ad26.COV2.S COVID-19 vaccine or a placebo. CDR3s include the opening cysteine and the closing phenylalanine or tryptophan. The order of the fields is D gene, V gene, J gene, clone size, CDR3 DNA, CDR3 protein. The D gene is left open where the match is weak. Not every row has a clone size; where given, it reads once, few, many or a size class.

d_call: -; v_call: TRBV18; j_call: TRBJ2-2; clone_size: -; cdr3_nt: TGTGCCAGCCCGACCGCGAACACCGGGGAGCTGTTTTTT; cdr3_aa: CASPTANTGELFF
d_call: -; v_call: TRBV7-9; j_call: TRBJ2-1; clone_size: -; cdr3_nt: TGTGCCAGCAGCAACCACTACAATGAGCAGTTCTTC; cdr3_aa: CASSNHYNEQFF
d_call: -; v_call: TRBV6-5; j_call: TRBJ2-3; clone_size: -; cdr3_nt: TGTGCCAGCAGCCAAGTTGGGACAGATACGCAGTATTTT; cdr3_aa: CASSQVGTDTQYF
d_call: -; v_call: TRBV9; j_call: TRBJ1-2; clone_size: -; cdr3_nt: TGTGCCAGCAGCGTAGATAGCAACTATGGCTACACCTTC; cdr3_aa: CASSVDSNYGYTF
d_call: TRBD1; v_call: TRBV5-1; j_call: TRBJ1-4; clone_size: -; cdr3_nt: TGCGCCAGCAGCCAGGGACAGTATAATGAAAAACTGTTTTTT; cdr3_aa: CASSQGQYNEKLFF
d_call: -; v_call: TRBV7-8; j_call: TRBJ2-7; clone_size: -; cdr3_nt: TGTGCCAGCAGCTTGTCGGTCAACGAGCAGTACTTC; cdr3_aa: CASSLSVNEQYF
d_call: -; v_call: TRBV10-1; j_call: TRBJ2-1; clone_size: -; cdr3_nt: TGCGCCATCAAATCGGGGGCAGGGGTTGAGACTAGCTTCAGTGAGCAGTTCTTC; cdr3_aa: CAIKSGAGVETSFSEQFF
d_call: -; v_call: TRBV6-5; j_call: TRBJ1-3; clone_size: -; cdr3_nt: TGTGCCAGCTACGGTGCTGGAAACACCATATATTTT; cdr3_aa: CASYGAGNTIYF
d_call: -; v_call: TRBV5-1; j_call: TRBJ1-1; clone_size: -; cdr3_nt: TGCGCCAGCAGCTTGGCCAACGGGGCGGGTGAAGCTTTCTTT; cdr3_aa: CASSLANGAGEAFF
d_call: TRBD1; v_call: TRBV5-6; j_call: TRBJ1-6; clone_size: -; cdr3_nt: TGTGCCAGCAGCGGTGGGACAGAGGGCTCCTATAATTCACCCCTCCACTTT; cdr3_aa: CASSGGTEGSYNSPLHF
d_call: TRBD1; v_call: TRBV7-9; j_call: TRBJ2-7; clone_size: -; cdr3_nt: TGTGCCAGCAGCTTACCCGTGACAGGGTCCTACGAGCAGTACTTC; cdr3_aa: CASSLPVTGSYEQYF
d_call: TRBD1; v_call: TRBV7-9; j_call: TRBJ1-5; clone_size: -; cdr3_nt: TGTGCCAGCAGCTTATTCCTCCCGGGACAGAATACCAATCAGCCCCAGCATTTT; cdr3_aa: CASSLFLPGQNTNQPQHF
d_call: -; v_call: TRBV27; j_call: TRBJ2-1; clone_size: -; cdr3_nt: TGTGCCAGCAGAAACCCGTCGGGCCTCAATGAGCAGTTCTTC; cdr3_aa: CASRNPSGLNEQFF
d_call: -; v_call: TRBV6-2/TRBV6-3; j_call: TRBJ1-5; clone_size: -; cdr3_nt: TGTGCCAGCAGCCCCACGGCTCTCAATCAGCCCCAGCATTTT; cdr3_aa: CASSPTALNQPQHF
d_call: -; v_call: TRBV6-2/TRBV6-3; j_call: TRBJ1-1; clone_size: -; cdr3_nt: TGTGCCAGCAGTTACTCAGGGGAGAACACTGAAGCTTTCTTT; cdr3_aa: CASSYSGENTEAFF
d_call: -; v_call: TRBV19; j_call: TRBJ1-5; clone_size: few; cdr3_nt: TGTGCCAGTAGTATAACAGGTAGCAATCAGCCCCAGCATTTT; cdr3_aa: CASSITGSNQPQHF